This T cell receptor (beta chain) was captured by sequencing in a study of blood T cells in healthy people across ages. Notes on this clonotype: Its antigen is not known. A junction end diverges from the germline sequence, so it may reflect a read error.

Primed by a sample-barcoded 5' primer and a J-beta primer mix, a second PCR proceeded for roughly 7 to 12 cycles. TCRdb redid the calling of the 5' RACE reads with MiXCR, one entry per CDR3 protein. The sample shows about 720,000 distinct CDR3 sequences, approximately 25% of them seen only once. General study results and limits: Those diversity estimates obtained from one million T cells were thought to be underestimates.

This CDR3 has 15 residues. Germline V CDR1 and CDR2: DFQATT, SNEGSKA (reference sequence). Another study also made use of these data, one on T cells of mothers and their children.

V is TRBV20-1 and J is TRBJ2-5; the D gene is possibly TRBD2 (6 bases). The sequenced material came from blood. The TCR sequence derives from a boy younger than 18 in good health. For the CDR3, the DNA is TGCAGTGCTAGAGATTGGCGGGGACTTAAAGACGAGCAGCACTTC. This gives the protein CSARDWRGLKDEQHF.